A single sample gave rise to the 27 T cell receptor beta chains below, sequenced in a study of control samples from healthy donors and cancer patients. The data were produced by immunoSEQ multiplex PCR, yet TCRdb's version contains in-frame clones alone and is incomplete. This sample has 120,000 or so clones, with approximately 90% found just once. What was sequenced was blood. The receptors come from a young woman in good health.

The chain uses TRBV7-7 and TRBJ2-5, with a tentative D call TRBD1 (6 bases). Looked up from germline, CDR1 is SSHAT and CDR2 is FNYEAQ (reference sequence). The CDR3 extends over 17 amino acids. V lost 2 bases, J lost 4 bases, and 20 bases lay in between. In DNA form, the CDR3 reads TGTGCCAGCAGCTTACGGGCCACCCCCGGACAGAGAGAGACCCAGTACTTC. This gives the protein CASSLRATPGQRETQYF.

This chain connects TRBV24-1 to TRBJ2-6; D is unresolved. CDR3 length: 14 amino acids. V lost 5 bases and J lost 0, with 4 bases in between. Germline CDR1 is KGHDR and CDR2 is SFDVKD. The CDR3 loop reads CATSGNSGANVLTF. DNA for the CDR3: TGTGCCACCAGTGGAAACTCTGGGGCCAACGTCCTGACTTTC.

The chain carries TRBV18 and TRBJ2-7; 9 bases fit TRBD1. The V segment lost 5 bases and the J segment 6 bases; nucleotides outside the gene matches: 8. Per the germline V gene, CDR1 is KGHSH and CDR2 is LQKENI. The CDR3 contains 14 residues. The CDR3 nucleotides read TGTGCCAGCTCATCCACAGGGGGCACCGGCGAGCAGTACTTC. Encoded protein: CASSSTGGTGEQYF. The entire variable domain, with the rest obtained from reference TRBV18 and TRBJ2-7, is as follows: NAGVMQNPRHLVRRRGQEARLRCSPMKGHSHVYWYRQLPEEGLKFMVYLQKENIIDESGMPKERFSAEFPKEGPSILRIQQVVRGDSAAYFCASSSTGGTGEQYFGPGTRLTVT.

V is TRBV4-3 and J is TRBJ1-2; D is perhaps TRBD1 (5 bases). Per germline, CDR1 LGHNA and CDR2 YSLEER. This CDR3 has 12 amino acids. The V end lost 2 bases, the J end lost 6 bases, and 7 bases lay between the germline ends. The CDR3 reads CASSQSGDGYTF. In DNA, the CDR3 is TGCGCCAGCAGCCAATCGGGGGATGGCTACACCTTC.

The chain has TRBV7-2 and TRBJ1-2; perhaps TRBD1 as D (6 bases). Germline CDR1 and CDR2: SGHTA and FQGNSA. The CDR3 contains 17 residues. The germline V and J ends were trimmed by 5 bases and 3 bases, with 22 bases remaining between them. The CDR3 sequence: CASSPSRWGARDYGYTF. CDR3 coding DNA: TGTGCCAGCAGCCCCTCCCGATGGGGGGCTCGTGACTATGGCTACACCTTC.

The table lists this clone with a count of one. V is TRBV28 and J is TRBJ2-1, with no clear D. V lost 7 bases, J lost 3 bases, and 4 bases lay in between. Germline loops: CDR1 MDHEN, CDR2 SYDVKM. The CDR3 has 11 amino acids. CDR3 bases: TGTGCCAGCACCTACTACAATGAGCAGTTCTTC. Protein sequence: CASTYYNEQFF.

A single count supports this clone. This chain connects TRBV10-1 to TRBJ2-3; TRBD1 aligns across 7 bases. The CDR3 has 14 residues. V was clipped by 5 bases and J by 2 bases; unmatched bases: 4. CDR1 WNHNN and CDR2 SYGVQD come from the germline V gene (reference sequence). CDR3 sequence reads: CASSSTGVTDTQYF. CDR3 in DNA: TGCGCCAGCAGTAGTACAGGGGTCACAGATACGCAGTATTTT.

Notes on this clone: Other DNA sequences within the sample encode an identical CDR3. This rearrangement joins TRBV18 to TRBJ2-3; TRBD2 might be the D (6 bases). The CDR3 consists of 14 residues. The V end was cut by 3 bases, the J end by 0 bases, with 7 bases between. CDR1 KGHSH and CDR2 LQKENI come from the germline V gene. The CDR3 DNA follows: TGTGCCAGCTCACCGGGACTCAGCACAGATACGCAGTATTTT. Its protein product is CASSPGLSTDTQYF.

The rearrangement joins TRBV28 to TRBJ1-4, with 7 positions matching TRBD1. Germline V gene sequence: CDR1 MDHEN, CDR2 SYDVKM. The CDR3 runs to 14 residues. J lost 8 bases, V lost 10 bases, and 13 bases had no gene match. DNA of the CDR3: TGTGCCATTTACGGAGGGGGCGTTGGCGAAAAACTGTTTTTT. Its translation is CAIYGGGVGEKLFF.

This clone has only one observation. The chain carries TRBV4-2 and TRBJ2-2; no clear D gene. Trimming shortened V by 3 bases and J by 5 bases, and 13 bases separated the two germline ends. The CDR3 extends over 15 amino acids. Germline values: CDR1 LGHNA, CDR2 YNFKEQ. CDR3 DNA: TGTGCCAGCAGCCAGAAACCCGACTTAACCGGGGAGCTGTTTTTT. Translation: CASSQKPDLTGELFF.

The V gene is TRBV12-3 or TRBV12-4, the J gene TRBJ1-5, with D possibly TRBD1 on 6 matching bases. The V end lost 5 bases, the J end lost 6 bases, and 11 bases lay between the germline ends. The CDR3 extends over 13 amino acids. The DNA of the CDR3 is TGTGCCAGCAGTCCGACAGGTTTTCAGCCCCAGCATTTT. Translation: CASSPTGFQPQHF.

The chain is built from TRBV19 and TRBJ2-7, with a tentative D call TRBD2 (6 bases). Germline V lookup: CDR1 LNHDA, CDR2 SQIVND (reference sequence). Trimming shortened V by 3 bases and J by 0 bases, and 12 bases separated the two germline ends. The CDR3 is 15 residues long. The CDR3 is CASSMAGGSSYEQYF. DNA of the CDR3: TGTGCCAGTAGTATGGCCGGGGGAAGCTCCTACGAGCAGTACTTC.

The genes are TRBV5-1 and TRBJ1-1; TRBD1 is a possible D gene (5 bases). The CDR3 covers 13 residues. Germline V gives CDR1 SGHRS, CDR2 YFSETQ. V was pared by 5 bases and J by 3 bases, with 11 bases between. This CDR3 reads CASRSGPYTEAFF. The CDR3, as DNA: TGCGCCAGCAGGTCGGGACCCTACACTGAAGCTTTCTTT. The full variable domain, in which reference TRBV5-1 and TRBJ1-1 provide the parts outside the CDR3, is KAGVTQTPRYLIKTRGQQVTLSCSPISGHRSVSWYQQTPGQGLQFLFEYFSETQRNKGNFPGRFSGRQFSNSRSEMNVSTLELGDSALYLCASRSGPYTEAFFGQGTRLTVV.

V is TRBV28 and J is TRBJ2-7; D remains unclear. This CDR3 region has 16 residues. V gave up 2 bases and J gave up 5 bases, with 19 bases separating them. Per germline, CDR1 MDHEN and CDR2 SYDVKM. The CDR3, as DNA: TGTGCCAGCAGTTTAGGAGCTTCCGGTGGGTATGACGAGCAGTACTTC. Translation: CASSLGASGGYDEQYF. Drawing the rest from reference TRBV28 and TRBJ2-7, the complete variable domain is DVKVTQSSRYLVKRTGEKVFLECVQDMDHENMFWYRQDPGLGLRLIYFSYDVKMKEKGDIPEGYSVSREKKERFSLILESASTNQTSMYLCASSLGASGGYDEQYFGPGTRLTVT.

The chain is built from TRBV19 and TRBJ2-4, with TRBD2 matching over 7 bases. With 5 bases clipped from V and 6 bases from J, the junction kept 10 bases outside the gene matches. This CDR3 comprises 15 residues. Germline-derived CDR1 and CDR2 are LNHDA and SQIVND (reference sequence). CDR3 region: CASSPSGTALNIQYF. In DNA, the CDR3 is TGTGCCAGTAGTCCAAGCGGGACGGCTTTAAACATTCAGTACTTC.

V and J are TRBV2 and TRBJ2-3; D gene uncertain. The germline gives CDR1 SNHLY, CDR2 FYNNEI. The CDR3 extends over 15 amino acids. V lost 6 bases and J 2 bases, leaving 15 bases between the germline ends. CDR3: CASSQKRVITDTQYF. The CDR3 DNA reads TGTGCCAGCAGCCAGAAGAGAGTAATCACAGATACGCAGTATTTT.

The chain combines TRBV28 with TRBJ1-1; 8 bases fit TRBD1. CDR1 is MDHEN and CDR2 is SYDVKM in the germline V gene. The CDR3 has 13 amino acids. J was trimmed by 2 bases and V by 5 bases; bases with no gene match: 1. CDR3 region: CASSPGGNTEAFF. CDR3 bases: TGTGCCAGCAGTCCAGGGGGCAACACTGAAGCTTTCTTT.

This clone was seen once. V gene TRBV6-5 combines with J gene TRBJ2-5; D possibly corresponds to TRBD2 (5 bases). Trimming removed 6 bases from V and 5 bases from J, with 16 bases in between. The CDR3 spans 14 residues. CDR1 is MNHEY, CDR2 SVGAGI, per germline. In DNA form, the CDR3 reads TGTGCCAGCAGCTACACCGAGGAGGCCGAGACCCAGTACTTC. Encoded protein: CASSYTEEAETQYF.

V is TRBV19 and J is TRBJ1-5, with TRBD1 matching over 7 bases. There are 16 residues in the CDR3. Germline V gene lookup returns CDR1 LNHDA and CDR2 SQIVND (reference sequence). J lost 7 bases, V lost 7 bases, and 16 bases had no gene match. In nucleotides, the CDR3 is TGTGCCAGTACCCAACCGCTACAGGGGAGGGGGCAGCCCCAGCATTTT. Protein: CASTQPLQGRGQPQHF.

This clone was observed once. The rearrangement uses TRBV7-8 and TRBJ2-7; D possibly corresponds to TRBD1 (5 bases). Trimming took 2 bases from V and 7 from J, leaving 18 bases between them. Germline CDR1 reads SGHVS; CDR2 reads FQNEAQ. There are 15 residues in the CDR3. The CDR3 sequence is CASSLITGPSGEQYF. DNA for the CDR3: TGTGCCAGCAGCTTAATAACAGGTCCTTCTGGGGAGCAGTACTTC.

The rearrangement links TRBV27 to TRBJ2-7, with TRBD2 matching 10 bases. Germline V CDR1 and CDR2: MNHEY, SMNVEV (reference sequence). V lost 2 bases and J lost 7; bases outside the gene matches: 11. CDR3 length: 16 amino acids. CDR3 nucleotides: TGTGCCAGCAGTTTAACCATAGCGGGGGGCGTCAAGGAGCAGTACTTC. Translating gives CASSLTIAGGVKEQYF.

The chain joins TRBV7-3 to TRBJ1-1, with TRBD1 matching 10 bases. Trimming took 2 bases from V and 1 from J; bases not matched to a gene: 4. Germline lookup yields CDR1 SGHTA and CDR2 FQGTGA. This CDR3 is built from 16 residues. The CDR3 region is CASSLQGTGANTEAFF. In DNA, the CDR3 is TGTGCCAGCAGCTTACAGGGGACAGGGGCGAACACTGAAGCTTTCTTT. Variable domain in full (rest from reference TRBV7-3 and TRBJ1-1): GAGVSQTPSNKVTEKGKYVELRCDPISGHTALYWYRQSLGQGPEFLIYFQGTGAADDSGLPNDRFFAVRPEGSVSTLKIQRTERGDSAVYLCASSLQGTGANTEAFFGQGTRLTVV.

The CDR3 is CATSRDRLTSGLPYEQYF. Written as DNA, the CDR3 is TGTGCCACCAGCAGAGATCGTTTGACTAGCGGGCTACCCTACGAGCAGTACTTC. The V call is TRBV15, the J call TRBJ2-7; 10 bases map to TRBD2. J was trimmed by 2 bases and V by 0 bases; bases with no gene match: 10. Germline V gene sequence: CDR1 LNHNV, CDR2 YYDKDF (reference sequence). The CDR3 extends over 18 amino acids.

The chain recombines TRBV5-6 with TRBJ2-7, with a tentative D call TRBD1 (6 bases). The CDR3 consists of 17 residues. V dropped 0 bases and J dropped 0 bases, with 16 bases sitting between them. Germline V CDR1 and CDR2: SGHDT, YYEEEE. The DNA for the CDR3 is TGTGCCAGCAGCTTGGTGGACAGTGGGAGAAGCTCCTACGAGCAGTACTTC. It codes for CASSLVDSGRSSYEQYF. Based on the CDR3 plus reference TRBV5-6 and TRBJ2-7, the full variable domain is DAGVTQSPTHLIKTRGQQVTLRCSPKSGHDTVSWYQQALGQGPQFIFQYYEEEERQRGNFPDRFSGHQFPNYSSELNVNALLLGDSALYLCASSLVDSGRSSYEQYFGPGTRLTVT.

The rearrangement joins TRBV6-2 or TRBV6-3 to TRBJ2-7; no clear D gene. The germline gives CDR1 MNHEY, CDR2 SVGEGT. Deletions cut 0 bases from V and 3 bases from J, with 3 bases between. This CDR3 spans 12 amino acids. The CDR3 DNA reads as TGTGCCAGCAGTTACTCGTTCTACGAGCAGTACTTC. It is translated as CASSYSFYEQYF.

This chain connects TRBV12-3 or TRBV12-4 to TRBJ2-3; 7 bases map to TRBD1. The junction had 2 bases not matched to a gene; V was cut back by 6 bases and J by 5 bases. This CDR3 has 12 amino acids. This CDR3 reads CASSPGGDTQYF. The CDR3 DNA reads TGTGCCAGCAGCCCAGGGGGAGATACGCAGTATTTT.

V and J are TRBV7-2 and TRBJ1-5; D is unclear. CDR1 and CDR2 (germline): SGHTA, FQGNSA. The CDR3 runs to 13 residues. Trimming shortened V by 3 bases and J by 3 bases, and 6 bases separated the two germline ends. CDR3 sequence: CASSLRVNQPQHF. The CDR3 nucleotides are TGTGCCAGCAGCTTGCGGGTCAATCAGCCCCAGCATTTT.